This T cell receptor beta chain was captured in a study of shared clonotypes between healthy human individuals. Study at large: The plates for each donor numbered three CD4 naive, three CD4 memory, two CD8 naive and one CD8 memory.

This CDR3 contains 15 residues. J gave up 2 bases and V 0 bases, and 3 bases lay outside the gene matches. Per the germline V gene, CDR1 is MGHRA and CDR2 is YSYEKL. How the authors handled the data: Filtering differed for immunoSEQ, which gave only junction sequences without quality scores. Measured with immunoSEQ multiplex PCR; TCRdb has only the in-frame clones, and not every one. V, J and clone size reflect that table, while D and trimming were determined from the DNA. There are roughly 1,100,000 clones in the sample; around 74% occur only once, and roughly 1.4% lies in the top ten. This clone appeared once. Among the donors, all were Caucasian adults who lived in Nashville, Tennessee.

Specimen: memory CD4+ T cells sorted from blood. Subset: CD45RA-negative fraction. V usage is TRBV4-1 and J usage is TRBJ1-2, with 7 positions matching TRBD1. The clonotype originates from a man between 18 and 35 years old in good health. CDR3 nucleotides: TGCGCCAGCAGCCAAGAGCCGGGACAGAACTATGGCTACACCTTC. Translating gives CASSQEPGQNYGYTF.